This T cell receptor beta chain was captured by sequencing in a study of T cells in Graves' hyperthyroidism and ophthalmopathy. As regards this clonotype: Its matching antigen is unknown.

The diagnostic basis comprised clinical symptoms, serum thyroxine and TRAb, thyroid ultrasound and orbital computed tomography. Germline V CDR1 and CDR2: LNHNV, YYDKDF (reference sequence). Trimming stripped 2 bases from V and 2 bases from J, with 8 bases between. The CDR3 consists of 14 residues. The CDR3 regions of TCR beta were amplified from RNA transcripts. HTBI primers were employed in a first-round RT-PCR of the TCR CDR3. TCRdb processed the multiplex PCR reads anew with MiXCR; each CDR3 protein has one entry. The sample lists a few hundred thousand distinct CDR3 sequences, approximately 17% occurring once. Study-level points and caveats: The model forecast ophthalmopathy, anticipating it by a median around 6.4 months before onset.

Sequencing used blood. The clonotype originates from a woman aged 18 to 35 with Graves' ophthalmopathy. The chain carries TRBV15 and TRBJ2-3; TRBD1 is a possible D gene (6 bases). The CDR3 DNA reads as TGTGCCACCAGCAGACGGGACACCACAGATACGCAGTATTTT. This codes for CATSRRDTTDTQYF.